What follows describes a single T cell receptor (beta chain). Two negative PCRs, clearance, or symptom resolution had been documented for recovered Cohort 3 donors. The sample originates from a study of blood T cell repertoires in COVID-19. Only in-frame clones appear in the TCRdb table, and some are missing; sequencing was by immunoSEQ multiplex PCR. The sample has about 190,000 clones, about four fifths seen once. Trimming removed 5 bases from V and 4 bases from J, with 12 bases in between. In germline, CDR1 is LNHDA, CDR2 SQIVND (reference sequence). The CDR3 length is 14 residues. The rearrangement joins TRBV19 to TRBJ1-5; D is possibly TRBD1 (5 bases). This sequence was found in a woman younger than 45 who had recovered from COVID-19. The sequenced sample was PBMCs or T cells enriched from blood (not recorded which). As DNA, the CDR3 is TGTGCCAGTAGTTGGCCAGGGCCGAATCAGCCCCAGCATTTT. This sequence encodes CASSWPGPNQPQHF.